This T cell receptor (beta chain) was documented in a study of post-analysis software for immune sequencing data. Findings of the study overall: There were a few TRBV segments more frequent in patients than controls, and TRBV5-6, TRBV5-1 and TRBV20-1 were among them.

As regards this clonotype: Antigen specificity is unknown.

The library was made from cDNA and included unique molecular identifiers. Using its own MiXCR run on the PCR reads, TCRdb lists one record per CDR3 protein. The table has around 400,000 distinct CDR3 sequences, around a third seen once. The CDR3 runs 14 residues. Germline CDR1 LGHNA, CDR2 YSLEER. The junction had 3 bases not matched to a gene; V was cut back by 0 bases and J by 6 bases. The sample consisted of blood. This chain joins TRBV4-3 and TRBJ1-1; TRBD1 aligns across 8 bases. The TCR comes from a girl aged 10-17 years with multiple sclerosis. The CDR3 DNA reads as TGCGCCAGCAGCCAAGAACAGGGGGGCCCTGAAGCTTTCTTT. Its protein product is CASSQEQGGPEAFF.